This T cell receptor (beta chain) came from a study of CD8+CD57+ T cells in acquired aplastic anemia. Study in general: Across the sorted CD4+ and CD8+ cells, DNA amounts averaged approximately 3.1 ug. Whole-study results and caveats: Patient and control CD8+ Simpson's diversity was not significantly different.

Investigators profiled TCR beta VDJ and CDR3 from genomic DNA template. TCRdb independently ran MiXCR on the reads; one entry per CDR3 protein. Among 100,000 to 150,000 distinct CDR3 sequences, 41% were seen once, and the ten largest hold 8% to 9.5%. With regard to this clonotype: As yet, its antigen is unknown.

J lost 9 bases, V lost 6 bases, and 16 bases had no gene match. Germline V CDR1 and CDR2: SNHLY, FYNNEI. CDR3 length: 16 residues. The rearrangement uses TRBV2 and TRBJ2-1; 8 positions agree with TRBD2. The TCR originated in a human donor in good health, serving as a control. Source material: sorted CD4+, CD8+, or CD8+CD57+ T cells (not recorded which) from PBMCs. The CDR3 loop reads CASRGRGGQAGSEQFF. CDR3 sequence (DNA): TGTGCCAGCAGAGGCCGGGGGGGGCAGGCCGGCAGTGAGCAGTTCTTC.